One sample yielded the 28 T cell receptor beta chains listed below, sequenced in a study of identifying expanded T cells in peripheral blood. TCRdb's table, derived via immunoSEQ multiplex PCR, lists solely in-frame clones and lacks some. Of about 91,000 clones listed, around 88% were seen once; the top ten hold over 3%. Source material: blood. Source of these receptors: a person aged 18 to 70 in good health.

The chain has TRBV18 and TRBJ1-2; 10 bases are a match to TRBD1. In germline, CDR1 is KGHSH, CDR2 LQKENI. The CDR3 length is 14 residues. Trimming cost V 3 bases and J 8 bases; bases outside gene matches: 6. The CDR3 sequence is CASSPQGQGLGYTF. The CDR3 bases are TGTGCCAGCTCACCCCAGGGACAGGGGTTAGGCTACACCTTC.

This rearrangement joins TRBV11-1 to TRBJ2-5, with 7 bases aligning to TRBD2. The CDR3 has 17 amino acids. Germline V gene lookup returns CDR1 SGHAT and CDR2 FQDESV (reference sequence). V lost 3 bases, J lost 2 bases, and 12 bases stayed unmatched. The CDR3 loop is CASSFFWASGTQETQYF. The CDR3 DNA reads as TGTGCCAGCAGCTTCTTCTGGGCTAGCGGAACTCAAGAGACCCAGTACTTC.

The chain employs TRBV14 and TRBJ1-4; unclear D gene. The CDR3 is 12 residues long. Germline assignment: CDR1 SGHDN and CDR2 FVKESK. The V gene lost 0 bases and the J gene lost 6 bases, with 2 bases spanning the gap. DNA of the CDR3: TGTGCCAGCAGCCAAGATTATGAAAAACTGTTTTTT. This sequence encodes CASSQDYEKLFF.

A word on this clone: This CDR3 is also generated by other DNA sequences in the sample. The V call is TRBV10-3, the J call TRBJ1-4; no clear D gene. The CDR3 consists of 11 residues. Germline V gene data show CDR1 as ENHRY and CDR2 as SYGVKD. Trimming left V 3 bases short and J 7 bases short, with 3 bases between. This chain's CDR3 is CAISDGEKLFF. The DNA of the CDR3 is TGTGCCATCAGTGATGGTGAAAAACTGTTTTTT.

The chain combines TRBV7-2 with TRBJ2-5; TRBD2 matches at 9 bases. Looked up from germline, CDR1 is SGHTA and CDR2 is FQGNSA. The CDR3 spans 16 residues. Trimming at V came to 5 bases and at J to 5 bases, leaving 12 bases not matched to a gene. The CDR3 loop is CASSAQTSRGGETQYF. Here the CDR3 DNA reads TGTGCCAGCAGCGCCCAAACCTCGCGGGGGGGGGAGACCCAGTACTTC. Variable domain in full (rest from reference TRBV7-2 and TRBJ2-5): GAGVSQSPSNKVTEKGKDVELRCDPISGHTALYWYRQSLGQGLEFLIYFQGNSAPDKSGLPSDRFSAERTGGSVSTLTIQRTQQEDSAVYLCASSAQTSRGGETQYFGPGTRLLVL.

This chain uses TRBV5-4 with TRBJ1-6, with D possibly being TRBD1 (5 bases). Germline CDR1 reads SGHNT; CDR2 reads YYREEE (reference sequence). With 0 bases removed from V and 7 bases from J, the gap between germline ends came to 8 bases. CDR3 length: 14 amino acids. Here the CDR3 DNA reads TGTGCCAGCAGCTTGGTAGGGGAAAATTCACCCCTCCACTTT. It is translated as CASSLVGENSPLHF.

This CDR3 is CASSEERSLAKNIQYF. CDR3 sequence (DNA): TGTGCCAGCAGTGAGGAGCGGAGTCTAGCCAAAAACATTCAGTACTTC. The chain links TRBV2 to TRBJ2-4; tentatively, D is TRBD2 (5 bases). CDR3 size: 16 residues. V lost 3 bases and J 0 bases, leaving 12 bases between the germline ends. Germline V gene sequence: CDR1 SNHLY, CDR2 FYNNEI.

In its sample, this clone was seen once. This same CDR3 is encoded by further DNA sequences in the sample. The chain links TRBV5-5 to TRBJ2-2; TRBD1 aligns across 10 bases. The CDR3 sequence is 14 residues long. Looked up from germline, CDR1 is SGHKS and CDR2 is YYEKEE (reference sequence). V was pared by 3 bases and J by 5 bases, with 1 base of the junction left unmatched. The CDR3 spells CASSWTGGTGELFF. The CDR3 region has the DNA TGTGCCAGCAGCTGGACAGGGGGGACCGGGGAGCTGTTTTTT.

This clone was recorded a few times. This chain uses TRBV6-4 with TRBJ2-1; 8 nucleotides align to TRBD2. The germline gives CDR1 MRHNA, CDR2 SNTAGT. This CDR3 is built from 15 residues. The junction had 4 bases not matched to a gene; V was cut back by 5 bases and J by 1 base. In DNA, the CDR3 is TGTGCCAGCAGTCCACTAGCGGAATCCTACAATGAGCAGTTCTTC. Protein sequence: CASSPLAESYNEQFF.

J is TRBJ1-5 and V is TRBV13; tentatively, D is TRBD1 (5 bases). The CDR3 is 14 amino acids. With 5 bases removed from V and 7 bases from J, the gap between germline ends came to 15 bases. The germline V gene has CDR1 PRHDT and CDR2 FYEKMQ (reference sequence). CDR3 amino acids: CASSLKGIGQPQHF. The CDR3 region has the DNA TGTGCCAGCAGCCTAAAGGGGATAGGGCAGCCCCAGCATTTT. The entire variable domain, with the rest obtained from reference TRBV13 and TRBJ1-5, is as follows: AAGVIQSPRHLIKEKRETATLKCYPIPRHDTVYWYQQGPGQDPQFLISFYEKMQSDKGSIPDRFSAQQFSDYHSELNMSSLELGDSALYFCASSLKGIGQPQHFGDGTRLSIL.

V and J are TRBV6-6 and TRBJ1-1; D remains unclear. Germline V gives CDR1 MNHNY, CDR2 SVGAGI (reference sequence). Trimming pared 9 bases from V and 5 bases from J, leaving 10 bases between. CDR3 size: 11 residues. CDR3 sequence reads: CASVKETEAFF. CDR3 DNA: TGTGCCAGTGTTAAGGAAACTGAAGCTTTCTTT.

The rearrangement uses TRBV7-3 and TRBJ1-5; the D is unclear. The germline gives CDR1 SGHTA, CDR2 FQGTGA. The CDR3 runs 14 residues. V was shortened by 4 bases and J by 9 bases, with 16 bases between the two germline ends. CDR3 sequence (DNA): TGTGCCAGCAGCTATGGGCCGGGAGGATGGCCCCAGCATTTT. Amino acid sequence: CASSYGPGGWPQHF.

The chain couples TRBV28 to TRBJ2-5; 8 nucleotides match TRBD2. CDR1 and CDR2 (germline): MDHEN, SYDVKM. Trimming took 4 bases from V and 5 from J; bases not matched to a gene: 15. The CDR3 has 17 amino acids. The CDR3 bases are TGTGCCAGCAGTTCCTTTTTGGACGGGAGGGCCGGGGAGACCCAGTACTTC. Translating it yields CASSSFLDGRAGETQYF.

The gene calls are TRBV9 and TRBJ2-2; D not resolved. CDR1 is SGDLS and CDR2 is YYNGEE in the germline V gene. The CDR3 spans 17 residues. Trimming cost V 3 bases and J 1 base, with 16 bases left between them. CDR3 amino acids: CASSGLQAVGNTGELFF. The DNA of the CDR3 is TGTGCCAGCAGCGGACTCCAGGCGGTGGGGAACACCGGGGAGCTGTTTTTT.

The V and J genes are TRBV6-1 and TRBJ2-2, with D possibly TRBD1 on 6 matching bases. Between the trimmed V and J ends, which lost 7 bases and 10 bases, there was a span of 16 bases. The V gene's germline CDR1 is MNHNS and CDR2 SASEGT. The CDR3 has 13 amino acids. CDR3 bases: TGTGCCAGCACAGAGACAGGCCTTTCGGAGCTGTTTTTT. The encoded protein is CASTETGLSELFF.

The chain links TRBV19 to TRBJ2-7, with D hard to call. The V end lost 6 bases, the J end lost 5 bases, and 11 bases lay between the germline ends. The V gene's germline CDR1 is LNHDA and CDR2 SQIVND (reference sequence). The CDR3 is 12 amino acids. The CDR3, as DNA: TGTGCCAGTAGAGGTGTTTCCCACGAGCAGTACTTC. Encoded protein: CASRGVSHEQYF.

The rearrangement links TRBV9 to TRBJ2-5; D is possibly TRBD1 (5 bases). The CDR3 totals 14 residues. Trimming shortened V by 4 bases and J by 4 bases, and 14 bases separated the two germline ends. Germline values: CDR1 SGDLS, CDR2 YYNGEE. CDR3 DNA: TGTGCCAGCAGCCCCAGGCAGGGAACAGAGACCCAGTACTTC. It codes for CASSPRQGTETQYF. Full variable domain (outside the CDR3, taken from reference TRBV9 and TRBJ2-5): DSGVTQTPKHLITATGQRVTLRCSPRSGDLSVYWYQQSLDQGLQFLIQYYNGEERAKGNILERFSAQQFPDLHSELNLSSLELGDSALYFCASSPRQGTETQYFGPGTRLLVL.

The CDR3 DNA reads TGCGCCAGCAGCTTGGGACAGGGGGCCGGAGGGGAGACCCAGTACTTC. As protein: CASSLGQGAGGETQYF. This sequence joins TRBV5-1 and TRBJ2-5; TRBD1 matches at 10 bases. This CDR3 is 16 amino acids long. V gave up 0 bases and J gave up 5 bases; unmatched junction bases: 7. From germline, CDR1 is SGHRS and CDR2 YFSETQ.

About this clone: One base away lies a much larger clone, so this may be a sequencing read error. The chain links TRBV7-8 to TRBJ2-7; 13 bases fit TRBD2. Looked up from germline, CDR1 is SGHVS and CDR2 is FQNEAQ. This CDR3 has 14 amino acids. CDR3 coding DNA: TGTGCCGGCAGCTGGACTAGCGGGAGTTACGAGCAGTACTTC. This translates into CAGSWTSGSYEQYF. The variable domain in full, completed from reference TRBV7-8 and TRBJ2-7, reads GAGVSQSPRYKVAKRGQDVALRCDPISGHVSLFWYQQALGQGPEFLTYFQNEAQLDKSGLPSDRFFAERPEGSVSTLKIQRTQQEDSAVYLCAGSWTSGSYEQYFGPGTRLTVT.

The genes are TRBV2 and TRBJ2-4, with D possibly matching TRBD1 (5 bases). The ends were cut back, 3 bases at V and 8 bases at J, with 14 bases in the middle. Per the germline V gene, CDR1 is SNHLY and CDR2 is FYNNEI. The CDR3 runs 14 residues. The CDR3 DNA follows: TGTGCCAGCAGTGAGTTAGGGGTTGGGGACATTCAGTACTTC. It translates to CASSELGVGDIQYF.

This clone is a singleton in its sample. The CDR3 nucleotides are TGTGCCAGCAGCCAAGGGGGTGGCTATGGCTACACCTTC. Residues: CASSQGGGYGYTF. The genes are TRBV4-2 and TRBJ1-2; no firm D call. The CDR3 has 13 residues. CDR1 is LGHNA, CDR2 YNFKEQ, per germline. V lost 1 base to trimming and J lost 4 bases, with 7 bases between them.

CDR3 protein: CASSPSGSYEQYF. The CDR3 coding sequence is TGTGCCAGCAGCCCCTCCGGTTCCTACGAGCAGTACTTC. This chain links TRBV7-3 with TRBJ2-7; D is uncertain. The V and J ends lost 5 bases and 1 base respectively, with 9 bases between them. Germline lookup yields CDR1 SGHTA and CDR2 FQGTGA. The CDR3 contains 13 residues.

The CDR3 bases are TGCGCCAGCAGCAAAACAGGGGGGTATGAAAAACTGTTTTTT. It encodes CASSKTGGYEKLFF. The V and J genes are TRBV4-1 and TRBJ1-4; 8 bases match TRBD1. Germline V gene lookup returns CDR1 MGHRA and CDR2 YSYEKL. After removal of 5 bases from V and 6 bases from J, the junction contained 5 bases not matched to a gene. This CDR3 is 14 amino acids long.

The V gene is TRBV5-1, the J gene TRBJ2-3, with a tentative D call TRBD2 (5 bases). Trimming removed 4 bases at V and 4 bases at J, with 13 bases between. Germline CDR1 reads SGHRS; CDR2 reads YFSETQ. The CDR3 length is 14 residues. The CDR3, as DNA: TGCGCCAGCAGCGTCATGGAGGTTTCAGATACGCAGTATTTT. Amino acids: CASSVMEVSDTQYF. Supplemented by reference TRBV5-1 and TRBJ2-3, the full variable domain reads KAGVTQTPRYLIKTRGQQVTLSCSPISGHRSVSWYQQTPGQGLQFLFEYFSETQRNKGNFPGRFSGRQFSNSRSEMNVSTLELGDSALYLCASSVMEVSDTQYFGPGTRLTVL.

CDR3 in amino acids: CASSPGGWVNTEAFF. The CDR3 nucleotides are TGTGCCAGCAGTCCAGGGGGCTGGGTGAACACTGAAGCTTTCTTT. The rearrangement joins TRBV6-6 to TRBJ1-1, with 8 positions matching TRBD1. CDR3 length equals 15 residues. V gave up 5 bases and J gave up 0 bases; unmatched junction bases: 5. CDR1 is MNHNY, CDR2 SVGAGI, per germline (reference sequence).

CDR3 loop: CSVLRDRYNEQFF. CDR3 in DNA: TGCAGCGTTCTTCGGGACAGATACAATGAGCAGTTCTTC. This chain joins TRBV29-1 and TRBJ2-1; 7 bases are a match to TRBD1. The CDR3 runs 13 residues. V shed 5 bases and J 4 bases; nucleotides not matched to a gene: 5. CDR1 is SQVTM and CDR2 is ANQGSEA in the germline V gene.

In its sample, this clone was seen a few times. The rearrangement uses TRBV7-3 and TRBJ1-1, with a weak D call TRBD1 (6 bases). The V gene lost 5 bases and the J gene lost 5 bases, with 18 bases spanning the gap. The CDR3 is made up of 15 amino acids. From germline, CDR1 is SGHTA and CDR2 FQGTGA. The CDR3 is CASSPQPQGWTEAFF. The CDR3 DNA is TGTGCCAGCAGCCCGCAACCACAGGGCTGGACTGAAGCTTTCTTT.

This chain connects TRBV9 to TRBJ2-7; 8 bases map to TRBD1. V trimming: 0 bases; J trimming: 0 bases; junction bases outside the gene matches: 2. This CDR3 comprises 15 residues. Germline-derived CDR1 and CDR2 are SGDLS and YYNGEE. This chain's CDR3 is CASSVEQGGSYEQYF. The CDR3 DNA is TGTGCCAGCAGCGTAGAACAGGGGGGCTCCTACGAGCAGTACTTC.